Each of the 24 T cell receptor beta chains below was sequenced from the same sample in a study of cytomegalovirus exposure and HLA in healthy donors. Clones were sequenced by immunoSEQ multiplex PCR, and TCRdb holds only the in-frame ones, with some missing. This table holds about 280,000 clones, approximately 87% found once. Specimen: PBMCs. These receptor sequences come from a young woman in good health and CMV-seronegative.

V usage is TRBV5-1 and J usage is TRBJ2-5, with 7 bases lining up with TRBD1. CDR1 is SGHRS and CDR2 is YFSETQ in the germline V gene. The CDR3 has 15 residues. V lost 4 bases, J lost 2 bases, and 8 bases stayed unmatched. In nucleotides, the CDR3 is TGCGCCAGCAGCCAGCAGGACAGGATACAAGAGACCCAGTACTTC. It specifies CASSQQDRIQETQYF.

The CDR3 loop reads CASSYYSGRGGDTQYF. In nucleotides, the CDR3 is TGTGCCAGCAGTTATTACAGCGGGAGGGGTGGAGATACGCAGTATTTT. V gene TRBV6-5 combines with J gene TRBJ2-3, with 10 bases aligning to TRBD2. V lost 3 bases to trimming and J lost 5 bases; unmatched junction nucleotides: 8. The germline V gene has CDR1 MNHEY and CDR2 SVGAGI. This CDR3 has 16 residues.

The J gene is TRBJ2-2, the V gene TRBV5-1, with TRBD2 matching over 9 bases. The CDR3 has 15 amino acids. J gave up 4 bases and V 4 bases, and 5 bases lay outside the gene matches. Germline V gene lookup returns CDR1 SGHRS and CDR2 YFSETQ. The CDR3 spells CASSLWTSATGELFF. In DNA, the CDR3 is TGCGCCAGCAGCCTGTGGACTAGCGCCACCGGGGAGCTGTTTTTT. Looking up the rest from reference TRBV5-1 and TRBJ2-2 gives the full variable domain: KAGVTQTPRYLIKTRGQQVTLSCSPISGHRSVSWYQQTPGQGLQFLFEYFSETQRNKGNFPGRFSGRQFSNSRSEMNVSTLELGDSALYLCASSLWTSATGELFFGEGSRLTVL.

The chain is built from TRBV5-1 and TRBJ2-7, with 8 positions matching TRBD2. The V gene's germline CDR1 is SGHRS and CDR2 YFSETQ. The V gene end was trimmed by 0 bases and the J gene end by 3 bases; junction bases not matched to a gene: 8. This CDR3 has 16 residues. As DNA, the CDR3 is TGCGCCAGCAGCTTGGACCCGGGACTAGGGGACTACGAGCAGTACTTC. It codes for CASSLDPGLGDYEQYF.

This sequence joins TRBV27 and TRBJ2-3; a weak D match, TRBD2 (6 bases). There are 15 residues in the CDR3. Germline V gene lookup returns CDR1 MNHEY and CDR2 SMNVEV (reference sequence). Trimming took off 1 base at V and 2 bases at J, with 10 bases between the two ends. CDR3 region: CASSLWGLHTDTQYF. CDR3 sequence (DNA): TGTGCCAGCAGTTTATGGGGACTCCACACAGATACGCAGTATTTT.

The CDR3 reads CASSTAVSSYEQYF. The DNA of the CDR3 is TGTGCCAGCAGCACCGCGGTTAGCTCCTACGAGCAGTACTTC. The rearrangement uses TRBV11-2 and TRBJ2-7; D not certain. CDR3 length: 14 residues. Germline V gene lookup returns CDR1 SGHAT and CDR2 FQNNGV. V was pared by 5 bases and J by 0 bases, with 11 bases between.

CDR3 residues: CASSRRTSGTDTQYF. The CDR3 DNA sequence: TGTGCCAGCAGCCGCAGGACTAGCGGCACAGATACGCAGTATTTT. The genes are TRBV5-4 and TRBJ2-3; TRBD2 aligns across 9 bases. The V segment lost 4 bases and the J segment 1 base; nucleotides outside the gene matches: 4. The CDR3 runs 15 residues. Germline CDR1 is SGHNT and CDR2 is YYREEE (reference sequence).

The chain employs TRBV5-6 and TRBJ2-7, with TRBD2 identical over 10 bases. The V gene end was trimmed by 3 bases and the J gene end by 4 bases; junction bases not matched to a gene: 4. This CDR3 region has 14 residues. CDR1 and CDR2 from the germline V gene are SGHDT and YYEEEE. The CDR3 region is CASSSGLAYYEQYF. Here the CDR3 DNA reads TGTGCCAGCAGCTCGGGACTAGCGTATTACGAGCAGTACTTC. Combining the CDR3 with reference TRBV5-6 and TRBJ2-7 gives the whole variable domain DAGVTQSPTHLIKTRGQQVTLRCSPKSGHDTVSWYQQALGQGPQFIFQYYEEEERQRGNFPDRFSGHQFPNYSSELNVNALLLGDSALYLCASSSGLAYYEQYFGPGTRLTVT.

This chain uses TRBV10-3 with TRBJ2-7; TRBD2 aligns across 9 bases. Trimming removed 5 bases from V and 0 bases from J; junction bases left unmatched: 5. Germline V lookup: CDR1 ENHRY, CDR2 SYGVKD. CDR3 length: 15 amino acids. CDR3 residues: CAISRSGRSSYEQYF. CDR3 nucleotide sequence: TGTGCCATCAGTCGAAGCGGGAGGAGCTCCTACGAGCAGTACTTC.

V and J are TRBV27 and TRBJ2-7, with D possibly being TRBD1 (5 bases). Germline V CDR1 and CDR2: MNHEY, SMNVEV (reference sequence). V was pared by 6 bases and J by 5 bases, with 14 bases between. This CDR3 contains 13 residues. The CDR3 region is CASSRRRVDEQYF. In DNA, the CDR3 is TGTGCCAGCAGCCGGCGCAGGGTCGACGAGCAGTACTTC.

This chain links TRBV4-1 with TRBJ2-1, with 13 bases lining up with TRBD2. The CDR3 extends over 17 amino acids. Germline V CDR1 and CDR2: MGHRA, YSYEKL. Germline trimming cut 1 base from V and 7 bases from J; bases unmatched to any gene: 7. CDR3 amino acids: CASSQVDLGLAGNEQFF. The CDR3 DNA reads TGCGCCAGCAGCCAAGTAGACCTGGGACTAGCGGGGAATGAGCAGTTCTTC.

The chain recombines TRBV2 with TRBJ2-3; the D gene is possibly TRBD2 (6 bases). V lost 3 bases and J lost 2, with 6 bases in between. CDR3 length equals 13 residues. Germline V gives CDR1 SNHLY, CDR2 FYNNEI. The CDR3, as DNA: TGTGCCAGCAGTGAGGACTACACAGATACGCAGTATTTT. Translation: CASSEDYTDTQYF.

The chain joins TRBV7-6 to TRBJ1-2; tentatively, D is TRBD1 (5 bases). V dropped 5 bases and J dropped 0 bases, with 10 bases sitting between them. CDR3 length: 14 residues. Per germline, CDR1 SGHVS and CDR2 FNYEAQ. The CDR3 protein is CASSPDSTNYGYTF. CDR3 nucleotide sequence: TGTGCCAGCAGCCCCGACAGTACTAACTATGGCTACACCTTC.

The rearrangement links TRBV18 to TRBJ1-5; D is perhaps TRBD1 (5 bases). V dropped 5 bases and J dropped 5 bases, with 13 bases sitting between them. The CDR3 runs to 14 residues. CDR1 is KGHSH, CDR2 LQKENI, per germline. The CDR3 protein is CASSTRGVDQPQHF. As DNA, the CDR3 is TGTGCCAGCTCAACCCGGGGGGTGGATCAGCCCCAGCATTTT.

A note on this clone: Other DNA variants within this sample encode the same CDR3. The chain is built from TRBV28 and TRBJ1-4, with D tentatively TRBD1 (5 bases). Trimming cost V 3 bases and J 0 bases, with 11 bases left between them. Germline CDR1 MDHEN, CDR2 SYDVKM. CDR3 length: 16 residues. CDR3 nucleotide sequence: TGTGCCAGCAGTTTGACCACAGGTACAACTAATGAAAAACTGTTTTTT. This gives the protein CASSLTTGTTNEKLFF.

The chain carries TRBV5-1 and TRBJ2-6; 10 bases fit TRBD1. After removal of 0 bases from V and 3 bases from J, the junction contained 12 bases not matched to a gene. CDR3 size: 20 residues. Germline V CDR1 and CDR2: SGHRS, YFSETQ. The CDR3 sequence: CASSLAKSGQGLIGANVLTF. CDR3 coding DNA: TGCGCCAGCAGCTTGGCCAAGTCGGGACAGGGGTTAATTGGGGCCAACGTCCTGACTTTC.

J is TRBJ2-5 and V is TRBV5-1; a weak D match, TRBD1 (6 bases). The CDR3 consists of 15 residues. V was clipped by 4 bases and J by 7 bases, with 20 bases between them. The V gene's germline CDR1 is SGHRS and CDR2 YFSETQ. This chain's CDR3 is CASSTGLQGIGTQYF. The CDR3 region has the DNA TGCGCCAGCAGCACGGGTTTACAGGGAATTGGGACCCAGTACTTC.

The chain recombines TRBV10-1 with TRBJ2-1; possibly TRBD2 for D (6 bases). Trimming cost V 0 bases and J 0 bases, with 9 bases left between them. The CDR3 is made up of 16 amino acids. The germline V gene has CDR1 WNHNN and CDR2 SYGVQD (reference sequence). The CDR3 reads CASSESVGGSYNEQFF. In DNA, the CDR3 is TGCGCCAGCAGTGAGTCGGTGGGGGGCTCCTACAATGAGCAGTTCTTC.

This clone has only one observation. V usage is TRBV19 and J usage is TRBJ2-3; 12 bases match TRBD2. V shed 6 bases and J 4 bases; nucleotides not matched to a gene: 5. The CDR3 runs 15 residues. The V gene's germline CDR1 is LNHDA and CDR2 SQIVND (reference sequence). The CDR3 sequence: CASRLTSGSSDTQYF. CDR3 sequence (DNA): TGTGCCAGTAGGCTGACTAGCGGGAGTTCAGATACGCAGTATTTT.

CDR3 in amino acids: CASSSVPGQGQYEQYF. The CDR3 DNA is TGCGCCAGCAGCTCAGTCCCGGGACAGGGTCAGTACGAGCAGTACTTC. This chain uses TRBV5-1 with TRBJ2-7, with TRBD1 matching 9 bases. The J segment lost 4 bases and the V segment lost 3 bases, leaving 11 bases of the junction unmatched. The germline CDR1 and CDR2 sequences are SGHRS and YFSETQ. CDR3 length: 16 amino acids.

CDR3 nucleotides: TGTGCCAGCAGGGTCGGGAGGGACACAGATACGCAGTATTTT. It is translated as CASRVGRDTDTQYF. The chain uses TRBV27 and TRBJ2-3; TRBD2 matches 8 bases. From germline, CDR1 is MNHEY and CDR2 SMNVEV (reference sequence). The CDR3 covers 14 residues. The V gene end was trimmed by 6 bases and the J gene end by 2 bases; junction bases not matched to a gene: 4.

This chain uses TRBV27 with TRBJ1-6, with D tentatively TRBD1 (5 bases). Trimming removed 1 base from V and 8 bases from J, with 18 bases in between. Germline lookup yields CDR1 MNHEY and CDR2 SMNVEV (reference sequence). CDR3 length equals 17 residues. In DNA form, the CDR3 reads TGTGCCAGCAGTTTATTCCCAGGGTCGACCTTTTATTCACCCCTCCACTTT. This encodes CASSLFPGSTFYSPLHF.

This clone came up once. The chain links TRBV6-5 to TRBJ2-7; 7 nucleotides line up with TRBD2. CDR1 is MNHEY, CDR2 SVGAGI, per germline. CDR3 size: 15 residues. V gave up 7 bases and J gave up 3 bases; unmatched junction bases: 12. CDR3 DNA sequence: TGTGCCAGCACGTCTCCAGGACTAGGCGTCTACGAGCAGTACTTC. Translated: CASTSPGLGVYEQYF.

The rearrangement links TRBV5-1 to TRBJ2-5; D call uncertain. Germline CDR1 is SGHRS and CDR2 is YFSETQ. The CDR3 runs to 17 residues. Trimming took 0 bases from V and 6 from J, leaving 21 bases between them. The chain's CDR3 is CASSLALPQIVLQTQYF. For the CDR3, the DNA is TGCGCCAGCAGCTTGGCCCTCCCGCAGATCGTGTTGCAGACCCAGTACTTC.